These 18 T cell receptor beta chains originate from one sample sequenced in a study of blood T cell repertoires in COVID-19. Some clones are missing from TCRdb's copy, which holds only in-frame ones; the method was immunoSEQ multiplex PCR. The top ten hold about 4% of the sample, which has approximately 220,000 clones, roughly 86% seen once. Sequencing input: PBMCs or T cells enriched from blood (not recorded which). The receptors come from a woman under 40 with acute COVID-19.

This chain uses TRBV7-2 with TRBJ2-7; 7 bases map to TRBD2. The CDR3 spans 15 residues. The trim removed 2 bases at V and 2 bases at J, leaving 6 bases unmatched. CDR1 SGHTA and CDR2 FQGNSA come from the germline V gene. Written as DNA, the CDR3 is TGTGCCAGCAGCTTATTCGGGGGGATTACCTACGAGCAGTACTTC. Amino acid sequence: CASSLFGGITYEQYF.

This rearrangement joins TRBV5-1 to TRBJ1-1; unclear D gene. This CDR3 comprises 14 residues. Germline CDR1 and CDR2: SGHRS and YFSETQ. The V and J ends lost 4 bases and 1 base respectively, with 11 bases between them. The DNA for the CDR3 is TGCGCCAGCAGCCCGCAACCACAGAACACTGAAGCTTTCTTT. Translation gives CASSPQPQNTEAFF.

This clone was counted once. The genes are TRBV7-9 and TRBJ2-1, with TRBD2 matching over 10 bases. With V trimmed by 5 bases and J by 6 bases, 13 bases remained unmatched. This CDR3 is 17 amino acids long. Germline V CDR1 and CDR2: SEHNR, FQNEAQ (reference sequence). As DNA, the CDR3 is TGTGCCAGCAGCCCTTCTAGCGGGGGCGGAAACCTCAATGAGCAGTTCTTC. This codes for CASSPSSGGGNLNEQFF. Full variable domain (remainder filled in from reference TRBV7-9 and TRBJ2-1): DTGVSQNPRHKITKRGQNVTFRCDPISEHNRLYWYRQTLGQGPEFLTYFQNEAQLEKSRLLSDRFSAERPKGSFSTLEIQRTEQGDSAMYLCASSPSSGGGNLNEQFFGPGTRLTVL.

This clone is a singleton in its sample. This rearrangement joins TRBV10-2 to TRBJ1-1; D remains unclear. The V end lost 3 bases, the J end lost 0 bases, and 11 bases lay between the germline ends. The germline V gene encodes CDR1 WSHSY and CDR2 SAAADI. The CDR3 has 15 amino acids. The chain's CDR3 is CASSDWSGLNTEAFF. CDR3 nucleotides: TGCGCCAGCAGTGATTGGTCGGGTTTGAACACTGAAGCTTTCTTT.

The DNA for the CDR3 is TGTGCCAGCAGCTACACAGGGGCGAGTGCCTACGAGCAGTACTTC. Translated, it gives CASSYTGASAYEQYF. The V call is TRBV5-6, the J call TRBJ2-7; 7 bases are shared with TRBD1. The CDR3 is made up of 15 amino acids. V shed 3 bases, J shed 2 bases, and the junction held 8 bases outside the gene matches. The germline V gene encodes CDR1 SGHDT and CDR2 YYEEEE.

The chain links TRBV27 to TRBJ1-5; D is possibly TRBD1 (5 bases). The CDR3 loop spans 13 amino acids. Germline assignment: CDR1 MNHEY and CDR2 SMNVEV (reference sequence). V lost 4 bases to trimming and J lost 6 bases, with 10 bases between them. The CDR3 DNA sequence: TGTGCCAGCAGTTGGGCGGGGGGTCAGCCCCAGCATTTT. Translated, it gives CASSWAGGQPQHF.

This chain joins TRBV6-5 and TRBJ2-5; TRBD1 matches at 7 bases. The V segment lost 6 bases and the J segment 5 bases; nucleotides outside the gene matches: 9. In germline, CDR1 is MNHEY, CDR2 SVGAGI. The CDR3 covers 14 residues. The CDR3 sequence is CASSERGPWETQYF. The CDR3 DNA sequence: TGTGCCAGCAGCGAGAGGGGGCCTTGGGAGACCCAGTACTTC.

The rearrangement uses TRBV28 and TRBJ2-3; TRBD2 matches at 15 bases. With V trimmed by 3 bases and J by 2 bases, 3 bases remained unmatched. This CDR3 spans 17 amino acids. Germline V CDR1 and CDR2: MDHEN, SYDVKM. CDR3 protein: CASSFGLAGGVTDTQYF. In DNA form, the CDR3 reads TGTGCCAGCAGTTTTGGACTAGCGGGGGGGGTCACAGATACGCAGTATTTT.

The chain has TRBV2 and TRBJ2-7; the D gene is possibly TRBD1 (7 bases). Trimming took off 2 bases at V and 4 bases at J, with 12 bases between the two ends. Germline-derived CDR1 and CDR2 are SNHLY and FYNNEI. The CDR3 has 14 residues. This CDR3 reads CASSEKGAGYEQYF. For the CDR3, the DNA is TGTGCCAGCAGTGAAAAGGGGGCGGGATACGAGCAGTACTTC.

V usage is TRBV18 and J usage is TRBJ1-3, with a possible D match to TRBD1 (5 bases). This CDR3 has 14 amino acids. Trimming shortened V by 5 bases and J by 3 bases, and 11 bases separated the two germline ends. CDR1 and CDR2 (germline): KGHSH, LQKENI. CDR3 nucleotides: TGTGCCAGCTCAAACTCGGGGGATGGAAACACCATATATTTT. Translation gives CASSNSGDGNTIYF.

This clone was observed once. This rearrangement joins TRBV3-1 (or the pseudogene TRBV3-2) to TRBJ1-1; 9 nucleotides line up with TRBD1. The CDR3 consists of 13 residues. V lost 6 bases, J lost 7 bases, and 6 bases stayed unmatched. The V gene's germline CDR1 is LGHDT and CDR2 YNNKEL (reference sequence). CDR3 sequence reads: CASSRDREGEAFF. The DNA of the CDR3 is TGTGCCAGCAGTCGGGACAGGGAGGGTGAAGCTTTCTTT.

This chain connects TRBV18 to TRBJ2-1; 8 bases are shared with TRBD1. Trimming removed 2 bases from V and 12 bases from J; junction bases left unmatched: 12. The length of the CDR3 is 15 residues. Germline V lookup: CDR1 KGHSH, CDR2 LQKENI. The CDR3 sequence: CASSPGQGPQGGQFF. Written as DNA, the CDR3 is TGTGCCAGCTCACCAGGACAGGGCCCCCAAGGTGGGCAGTTCTTC.

The gene calls are TRBV18 and TRBJ2-7, with 12 bases that match TRBD2. V trimming: 0 bases; J trimming: 6 bases; junction bases outside the gene matches: 3. The CDR3 is 15 amino acids. Germline V gene data show CDR1 as KGHSH and CDR2 as LQKENI. CDR3 residues: CASSPPLAGGPEQYF. CDR3 DNA: TGTGCCAGCTCACCACCTCTAGCGGGGGGGCCCGAGCAGTACTTC.

This chain uses TRBV7-2 with TRBJ1-1, with 7 bases matching TRBD1. The germline CDR1 and CDR2 sequences are SGHTA and FQGNSA. With V trimmed by 5 bases and J by 0 bases, 6 bases remained unmatched. The CDR3 covers 15 residues. The CDR3 here is CASSPTGTVNTEAFF. The CDR3 bases are TGTGCCAGCAGCCCGACCGGGACAGTGAACACTGAAGCTTTCTTT.

The J gene is TRBJ1-2, the V gene TRBV19; D not resolved. The length of the CDR3 is 14 residues. The germline V gene has CDR1 LNHDA and CDR2 SQIVND (reference sequence). Trimming took off 3 bases at V and 12 bases at J, with 20 bases between the two ends. The CDR3 spells CASSISWRSQWDTF. The CDR3 DNA follows: TGTGCCAGTAGTATCTCGTGGCGGTCCCAATGGGACACCTTC.

V usage is TRBV4-1 and J usage is TRBJ2-4; 7 bases fit TRBD2. This CDR3 has 16 residues. The V gene end was trimmed by 3 bases and the J gene end by 0 bases; junction bases not matched to a gene: 5. In germline, CDR1 is MGHRA, CDR2 YSYEKL. In DNA form, the CDR3 reads TGCGCCAGCAGCCACCTAGCGGAACTAGCCAAAAACATTCAGTACTTC. Amino acids: CASSHLAELAKNIQYF.

The V and J genes are TRBV5-1 and TRBJ1-6; maybe TRBD1 (6 bases). Trimming cost V 6 bases and J 4 bases, with 20 bases left between them. Germline V lookup: CDR1 SGHRS, CDR2 YFSETQ. The CDR3 totals 17 residues. In DNA form, the CDR3 reads TGCGCCAGCAAACCCCAAATCAGGACAGTTTATAATTCACCCCTCCACTTT. Protein sequence: CASKPQIRTVYNSPLHF.

This chain uses TRBV7-2 with TRBJ1-4; 7 bases fit TRBD1. The CDR3 spans 15 residues. V lost 4 bases and J lost 8; bases outside the gene matches: 10. The germline CDR1 and CDR2 sequences are SGHTA and FQGNSA. CDR3 DNA: TGTGCCAGCAGCTACCGACAGGGCGGAGGCGAAAAACTGTTTTTT. It encodes CASSYRQGGGEKLFF.